These T cell receptor beta chains were read from a single sample in a study of blood T cell repertoires in COVID-19. The repertoire was sequenced with immunoSEQ multiplex PCR; TCRdb's copy has only in-frame clones and lacks some. The data show about 140,000 clones, with 70% to 85% seen just once and roughly 1.7% held by the top ten. Sequences were obtained from PBMCs or T cells enriched from blood (not recorded which). The source is a woman under 30 who had been exposed to COVID-19. Both conserved end residues are part of each CDR3. The D gene is left open where the match is weak. Expanded clones are given a class, and other clones once, few, many or no size at all.

j_call v_call clone_size d_call cdr3_nt cdr3_aa
TRBJ1-1 TRBV7-9 NA TRBD1 TGTGCCAGCAGCTTAGAGGACAGGGGCACTGAAGCTTTCTTT CASSLEDRGTEAFF
TRBJ1-2 TRBV2 NA TRBD1 TGTGCCAGCAGTGCCGGGACAGGGTTCGTGTCTGGCTACACCTTC CASSAGTGFVSGYTF
TRBJ2-1 TRBV7-3 NA TRBD1 TGTGCCAGCAGCATCACAGGGGTCAATGAGCAGTTCTTC CASSITGVNEQFF
TRBJ1-2 TRBV28 NA TRBD1 TGTGCCAGCACTGATGGGACAGGGTACGGCTACACCTTC CASTDGTGYGYTF
TRBJ2-3 TRBV11-2 NA TRBD2 TGTGCCAGCACATACCAGCGGGACACAGATACGCAGTATTTT CASTYQRDTDTQYF
TRBJ2-7 TRBV27 NA NA TGTGCCAGCAGTCCACATTCACGATCCCCGTCCTACGAGCAGTACTTC CASSPHSRSPSYEQYF
TRBJ2-2 TRBV29-1 NA NA TGCAGCGTTGGAGGGCGGGGTACGAACACCGGGGAGCTGTTTTTT CSVGGRGTNTGELFF
TRBJ2-7 TRBV28 NA NA TGTGCCAGCACCCCACTTAGACAGGTTCTCTCCTACGAGCAGTACTTC CASTPLRQVLSYEQYF
TRBJ1-6 TRBV28 NA TRBD1 TGTGCCAGCAGTTTACCAGGGGGTAATTCACCCCTCCACTTT CASSLPGGNSPLHF
TRBJ1-2 TRBV28 NA TRBD1 TGTGCCAGCAGTTTATACCGACAGGGGATTCGCTACACCTTC CASSLYRQGIRYTF
TRBJ2-1 TRBV27 NA TRBD2 TGTGCCAGCAGATCTAGCGGGAGGATGGGTAATGAGCAGTTCTTC CASRSSGRMGNEQFF
TRBJ1-6 TRBV9 NA TRBD1 TGTGCCAGCAGCGTAGATGGACAGGGGGTTTCACCCCTCCACTTT CASSVDGQGVSPLHF
TRBJ2-5 TRBV7-3 once TRBD2 TGTGCCAGCAGCAAAGGTGGAGCGGGAGGAGAGACCCAGTACTTC CASSKGGAGGETQYF
TRBJ2-1 TRBV18 NA TRBD2 TGTGCCAGCTCACAACGCACTAGCGGGTCTTCCTACAATGAGCAGTTCTTC CASSQRTSGSSYNEQFF
TRBJ1-5 TRBV9 few NA TGTGCCAGCAGCGTAGGCACTTATCGCAATCAGCCCCAGCATTTT CASSVGTYRNQPQHF
TRBJ2-3 TRBV5-6 NA NA TGTGCCAGCAGCTTGGCCGGGGGGCTGTCAGATACGCAGTATTTT CASSLAGGLSDTQYF
TRBJ2-1 TRBV24-1 NA TRBD1 TGTGCCACCAGTGGGGGTAGTGGACAGGGGGATCATGAGCAGTTCTTC CATSGGSGQGDHEQFF
TRBJ2-3 TRBV7-9 NA TRBD2 TGTGCCAGCAGCTTTCCTAGGAGACTAGCGAGTAGCACAGATACGCAGTATTTT CASSFPRRLASSTDTQYF
TRBJ2-1 TRBV10-1 NA TRBD2 TGCGCCAGCAGTAACGGACTAGCGGGAGCAGATGGTCATAATGAGCAGTTCTTC CASSNGLAGADGHNEQFF
TRBJ2-7 TRBV7-9 NA NA TGTGCCAGCAGCCACCATCGTGCGGGAACCTACGAGCAGTACTTC CASSHHRAGTYEQYF
TRBJ1-2 TRBV27 medium-sized NA TGTGCCAGCAGTTTCTCCAGGGGTTATGGCTACACCTTC CASSFSRGYGYTF
TRBJ1-1 TRBV25-1 NA NA TGTGCCAGCAGTGAACAGGGTACTGAAGCTTTCTTT CASSEQGTEAFF
TRBJ2-5 TRBV12-5 NA TRBD2 TGTGCTAGCTCCCTAGCCCGCGACGGGAGGGATGCGACCCAGTACTTC CASSLARDGRDATQYF
TRBJ2-7 TRBV6-6 NA TRBD1 TGTGCCAGCAGTAGGGGGCTCAGGGTAGCGTACTACGAGCAGTACTTC CASSRGLRVAYYEQYF
TRBJ1-1 TRBV2 NA NA TGTGCCAGCAGTGAATTCGAGGGCCGGGACACTGAAGCTTTCTTT CASSEFEGRDTEAFF
TRBJ1-5 TRBV7-2 NA TRBD1 TGTGCCAGCAGCTGGACAGGGGTAGTGGGTCAGCCCCAGCATTTT CASSWTGVVGQPQHF